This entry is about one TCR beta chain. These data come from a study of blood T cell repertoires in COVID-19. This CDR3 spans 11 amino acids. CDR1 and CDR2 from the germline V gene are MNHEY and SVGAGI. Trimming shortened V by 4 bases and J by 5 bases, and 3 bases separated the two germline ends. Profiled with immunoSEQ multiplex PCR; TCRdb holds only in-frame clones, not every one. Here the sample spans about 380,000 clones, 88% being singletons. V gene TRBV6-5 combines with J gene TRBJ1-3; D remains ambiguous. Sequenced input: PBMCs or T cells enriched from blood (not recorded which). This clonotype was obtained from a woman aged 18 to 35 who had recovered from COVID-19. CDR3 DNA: TGTGCCAGCAGTTCAAGAAACACCATATATTTT. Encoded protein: CASSSRNTIYF.